This T cell receptor (beta chain) was sequenced during a study of blood T cell repertoires in COVID-19. For the study at large: Sites across the United States, Italy and Spain contributed samples from acute and convalescent COVID-19. In each case, the material was cDNA or gDNA derived from T cells, B-cell-depleted T cells, or PBMCs.

The Seattle site enrolled patients during active infection and followed them longitudinally. The CDR3 is 15 residues long. Germline CDR1 is SGHTA and CDR2 is FQGNSA. Trimming cost V 6 bases and J 4 bases, with 16 bases left between them. Original analysis: Reference gene primer amplification in the assay estimated nucleated cell counts. TCRdb's table, derived via immunoSEQ multiplex PCR, lists solely in-frame clones and lacks some. The V and J calls and the clone size are those of that table, but D and trimming were determined from the DNA. The sample lists 150,000 to 170,000 clones; 70% to 90% were seen once.

The chain links TRBV7-2 to TRBJ1-5, with D perhaps matching TRBD1 (5 bases). The sample comprised peripheral blood. The receptor was isolated from a woman aged 60-70 years with COVID-19, enrolled during active disease. The CDR3 nucleotides are TGTGCCAGCAGGGACACGGCAGGGCCGAATCAGCCCCAGCATTTT. It yields the protein CASRDTAGPNQPQHF.